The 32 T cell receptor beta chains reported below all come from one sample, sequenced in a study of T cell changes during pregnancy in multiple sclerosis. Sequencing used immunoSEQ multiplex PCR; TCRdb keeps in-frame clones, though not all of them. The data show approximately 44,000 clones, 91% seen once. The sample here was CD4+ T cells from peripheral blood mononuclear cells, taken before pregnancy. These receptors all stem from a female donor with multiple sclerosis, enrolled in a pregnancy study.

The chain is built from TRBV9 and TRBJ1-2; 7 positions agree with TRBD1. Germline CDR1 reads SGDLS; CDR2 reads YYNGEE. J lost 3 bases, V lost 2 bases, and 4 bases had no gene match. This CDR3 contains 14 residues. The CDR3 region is CASSVLTGHYGYTF. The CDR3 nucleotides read TGTGCCAGCAGCGTCCTGACAGGGCACTATGGCTACACCTTC.

The CDR3 DNA reads TGTGCCTGGAATTATTTATCCTACGAGCAGTACTTC. Translation: CAWNYLSYEQYF. The chain links TRBV30 to TRBJ2-7; no definite D call. CDR1 is GTSNPN, CDR2 SVGIG, per germline (reference sequence). V shed 4 bases and J shed 1 base, with 8 bases lying between them. The length of the CDR3 is 12 residues.

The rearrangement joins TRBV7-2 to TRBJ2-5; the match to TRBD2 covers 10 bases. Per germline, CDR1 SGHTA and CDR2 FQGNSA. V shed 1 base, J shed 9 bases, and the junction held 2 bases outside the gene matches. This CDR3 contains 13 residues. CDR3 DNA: TGTGCCAGCAGCTTAGAGCGGGGGGGGGCCCAGTACTTC. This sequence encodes CASSLERGGAQYF.

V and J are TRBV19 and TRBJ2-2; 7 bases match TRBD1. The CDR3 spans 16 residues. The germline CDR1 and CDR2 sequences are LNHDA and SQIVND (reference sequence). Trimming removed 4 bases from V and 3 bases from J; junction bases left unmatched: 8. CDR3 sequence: CASSTTTRGYTGELFF. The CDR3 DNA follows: TGTGCCAGTAGTACGACGACCAGGGGGTACACCGGGGAGCTGTTTTTT.

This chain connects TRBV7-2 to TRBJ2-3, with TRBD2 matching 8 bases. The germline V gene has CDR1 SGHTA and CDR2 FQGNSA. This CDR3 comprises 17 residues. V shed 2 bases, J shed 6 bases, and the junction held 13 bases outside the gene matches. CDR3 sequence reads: CASSLKRGGLTGDTQYF. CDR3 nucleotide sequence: TGTGCCAGCAGCTTAAAACGGGGGGGGTTAACTGGGGATACGCAGTATTTT.

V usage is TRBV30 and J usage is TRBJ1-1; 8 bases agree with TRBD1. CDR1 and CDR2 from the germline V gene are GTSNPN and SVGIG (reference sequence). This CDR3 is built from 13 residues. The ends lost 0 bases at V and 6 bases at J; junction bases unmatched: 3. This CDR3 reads CAWSVQGGAEAFF. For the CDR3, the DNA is TGTGCCTGGAGTGTACAGGGGGGGGCTGAAGCTTTCTTT. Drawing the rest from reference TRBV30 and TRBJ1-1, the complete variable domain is SQTIHQWPATLVQPVGSPLSLECTVEGTSNPNLYWYRQAAGRGLQLLFYSVGIGQISSEVPQNLSASRPQDRQFILSSKKLLLSDSGFYLCAWSVQGGAEAFFGQGTRLTVV.

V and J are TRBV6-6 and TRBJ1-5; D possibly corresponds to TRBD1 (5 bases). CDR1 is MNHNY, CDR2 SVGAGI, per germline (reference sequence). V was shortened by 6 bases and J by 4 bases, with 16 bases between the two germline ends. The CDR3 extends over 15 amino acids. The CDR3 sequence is CASSRGTGGNQPQHF. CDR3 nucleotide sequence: TGTGCCAGCAGCCGTGGGACGGGGGGTAATCAGCCCCAGCATTTT.

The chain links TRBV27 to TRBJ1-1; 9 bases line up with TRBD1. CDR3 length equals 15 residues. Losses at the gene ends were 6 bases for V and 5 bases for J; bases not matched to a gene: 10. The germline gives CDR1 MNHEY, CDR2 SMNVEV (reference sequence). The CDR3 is CASRPQGAGGTEAFF. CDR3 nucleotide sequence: TGTGCCAGCAGACCACAGGGGGCTGGAGGGACTGAAGCTTTCTTT.

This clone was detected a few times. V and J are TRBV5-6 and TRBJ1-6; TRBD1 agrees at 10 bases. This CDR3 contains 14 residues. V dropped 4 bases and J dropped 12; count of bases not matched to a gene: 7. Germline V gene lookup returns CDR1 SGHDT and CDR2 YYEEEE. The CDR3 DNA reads TGTGCCAGCAGCCACCGGGACAGGGGTCAACCCCTCCACTTT. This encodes CASSHRDRGQPLHF.

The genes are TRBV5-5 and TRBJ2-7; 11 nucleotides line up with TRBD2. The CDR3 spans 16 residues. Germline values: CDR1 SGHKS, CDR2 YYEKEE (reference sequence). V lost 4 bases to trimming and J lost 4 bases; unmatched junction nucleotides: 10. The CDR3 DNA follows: TGTGCCAGCAGCCCCCGACTAGCGGGGACTCCTTACGAGCAGTACTTC. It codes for CASSPRLAGTPYEQYF.

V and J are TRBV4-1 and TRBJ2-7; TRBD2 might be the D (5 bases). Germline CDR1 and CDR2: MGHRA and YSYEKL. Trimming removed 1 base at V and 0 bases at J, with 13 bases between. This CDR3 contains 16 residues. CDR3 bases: TGCGCCAGCAGCCAAGGATCGGGGAAGAGCTCCTACGAGCAGTACTTC. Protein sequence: CASSQGSGKSSYEQYF.

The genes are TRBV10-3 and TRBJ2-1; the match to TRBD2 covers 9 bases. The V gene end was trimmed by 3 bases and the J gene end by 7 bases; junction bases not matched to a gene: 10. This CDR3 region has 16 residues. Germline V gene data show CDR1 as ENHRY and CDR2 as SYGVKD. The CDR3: CAISESGLALRNEQFF. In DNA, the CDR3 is TGTGCCATCAGTGAATCGGGACTAGCACTTCGTAATGAGCAGTTCTTC.

The CDR3 here is CASSPQGQHNEQFF. In DNA, the CDR3 is TGTGCCAGCAGCCCCCAGGGACAGCACAATGAGCAGTTCTTC. This chain connects TRBV9 to TRBJ2-1; 7 bases fit TRBD1. The CDR3 length is 14 residues. V trimming: 4 bases; J trimming: 5 bases; junction bases outside the gene matches: 6. Per germline, CDR1 SGDLS and CDR2 YYNGEE.

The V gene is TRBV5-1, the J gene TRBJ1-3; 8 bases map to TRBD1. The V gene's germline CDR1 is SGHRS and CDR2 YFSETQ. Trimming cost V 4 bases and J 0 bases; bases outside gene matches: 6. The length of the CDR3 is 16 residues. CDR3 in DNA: TGCGCCAGCAGCGAACTGACAGGGGTCTCTGGAAACACCATATATTTT. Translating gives CASSELTGVSGNTIYF.

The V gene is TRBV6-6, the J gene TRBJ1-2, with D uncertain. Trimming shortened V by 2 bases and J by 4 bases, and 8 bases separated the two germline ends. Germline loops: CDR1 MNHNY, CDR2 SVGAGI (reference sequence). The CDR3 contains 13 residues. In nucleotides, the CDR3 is TGTGCCAGCAGTTACGAAACAGCCTATGGCTACACCTTC. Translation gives CASSYETAYGYTF.

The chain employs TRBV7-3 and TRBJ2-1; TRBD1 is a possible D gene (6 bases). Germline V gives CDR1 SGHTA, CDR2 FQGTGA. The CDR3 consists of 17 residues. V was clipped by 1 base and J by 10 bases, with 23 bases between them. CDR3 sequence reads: CASSLNQDSMRLGEQFF. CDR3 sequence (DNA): TGTGCCAGCAGCTTAAACCAGGACAGTATGAGGTTAGGGGAGCAGTTCTTC.

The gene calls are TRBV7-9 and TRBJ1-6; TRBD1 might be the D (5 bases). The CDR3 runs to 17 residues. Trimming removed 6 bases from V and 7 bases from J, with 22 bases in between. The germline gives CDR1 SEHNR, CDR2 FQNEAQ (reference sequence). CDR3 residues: CASSSGETGGSNSPLHF. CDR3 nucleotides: TGTGCCAGCAGTTCCGGCGAAACGGGGGGGAGCAATTCACCCCTCCACTTT.

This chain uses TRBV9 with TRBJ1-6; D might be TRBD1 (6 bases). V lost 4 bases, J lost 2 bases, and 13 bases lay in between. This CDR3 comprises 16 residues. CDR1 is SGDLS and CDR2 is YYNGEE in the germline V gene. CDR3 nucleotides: TGTGCCAGCAGCCCCGGAGGGGGGGCCTATAATTCACCCCTCCACTTT. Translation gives CASSPGGGAYNSPLHF.

The CDR3 DNA sequence: TGTGCCAGCAGTGCCTACTCGGGGGGAACCGGGGAGCTGTTTTTT. It is translated as CASSAYSGGTGELFF. The J gene is TRBJ2-2, the V gene TRBV25-1; TRBD2 matches 7 bases. Looked up from germline, CDR1 is MGHDK and CDR2 is SYGVNS. V dropped 4 bases and J dropped 5; count of bases not matched to a gene: 7. The CDR3 spans 15 residues.

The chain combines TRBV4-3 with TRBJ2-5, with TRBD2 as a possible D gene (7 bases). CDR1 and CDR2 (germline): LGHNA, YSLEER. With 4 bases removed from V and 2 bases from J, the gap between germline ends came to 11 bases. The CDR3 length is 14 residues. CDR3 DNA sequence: TGCGCCAGCAGCCCGGCGGGGGCACAAGAGACCCAGTACTTC. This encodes CASSPAGAQETQYF.

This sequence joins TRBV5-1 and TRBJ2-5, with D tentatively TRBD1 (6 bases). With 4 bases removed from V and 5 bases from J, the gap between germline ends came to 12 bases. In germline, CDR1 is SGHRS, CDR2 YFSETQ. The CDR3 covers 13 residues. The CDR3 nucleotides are TGCGCCAGCAGCCCAAGTACAGGGGAGACCCAGTACTTC. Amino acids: CASSPSTGETQYF.

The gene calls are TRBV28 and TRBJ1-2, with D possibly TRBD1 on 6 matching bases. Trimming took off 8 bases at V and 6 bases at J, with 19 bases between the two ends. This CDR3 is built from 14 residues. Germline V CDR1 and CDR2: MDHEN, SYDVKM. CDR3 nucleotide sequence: TGTGCCAGCCGCCCTGACCACAGGGTTGATGGCTACACCTTC. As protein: CASRPDHRVDGYTF.

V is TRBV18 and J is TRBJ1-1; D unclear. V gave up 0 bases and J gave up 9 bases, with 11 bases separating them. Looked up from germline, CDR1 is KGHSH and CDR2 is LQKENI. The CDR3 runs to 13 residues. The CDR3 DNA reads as TGTGCCAGCTCACCACCGGGCAGAACAAAAGCTTTCTTT. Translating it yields CASSPPGRTKAFF.

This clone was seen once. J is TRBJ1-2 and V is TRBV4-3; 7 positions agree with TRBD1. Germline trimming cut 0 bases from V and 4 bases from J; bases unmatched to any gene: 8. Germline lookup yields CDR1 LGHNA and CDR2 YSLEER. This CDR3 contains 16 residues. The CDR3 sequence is CASSQDLLTGVYGYTF. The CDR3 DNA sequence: TGCGCCAGCAGCCAAGATCTGCTCACAGGGGTCTATGGCTACACCTTC.

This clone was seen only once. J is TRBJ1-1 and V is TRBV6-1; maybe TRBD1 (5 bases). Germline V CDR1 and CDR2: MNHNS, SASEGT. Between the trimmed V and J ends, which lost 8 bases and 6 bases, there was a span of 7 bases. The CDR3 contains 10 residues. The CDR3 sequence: CASGGAEAFF. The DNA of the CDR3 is TGTGCCAGCGGGGGGGCTGAAGCTTTCTTT.

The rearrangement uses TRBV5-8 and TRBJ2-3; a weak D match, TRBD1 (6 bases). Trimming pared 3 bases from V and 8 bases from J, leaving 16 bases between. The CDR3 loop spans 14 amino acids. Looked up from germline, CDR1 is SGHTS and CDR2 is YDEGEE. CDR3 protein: CASSSDGARGTQYF. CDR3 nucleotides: TGTGCCAGCAGCTCGGACGGGGCCAGGGGTACGCAGTATTTT.

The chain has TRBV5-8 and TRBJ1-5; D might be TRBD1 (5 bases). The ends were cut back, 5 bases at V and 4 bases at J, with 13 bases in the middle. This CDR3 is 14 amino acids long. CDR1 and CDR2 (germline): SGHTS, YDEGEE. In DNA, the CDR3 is TGTGCCAGCAGGTGGGGCCTGGTGAATCAGCCCCAGCATTTT. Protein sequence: CASRWGLVNQPQHF.

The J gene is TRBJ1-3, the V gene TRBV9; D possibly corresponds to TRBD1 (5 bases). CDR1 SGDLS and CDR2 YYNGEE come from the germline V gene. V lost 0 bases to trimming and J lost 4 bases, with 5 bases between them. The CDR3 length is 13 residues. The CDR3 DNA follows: TGTGCCAGCAGCGTAGAGGGGGGAAACACCATATATTTT. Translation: CASSVEGGNTIYF.

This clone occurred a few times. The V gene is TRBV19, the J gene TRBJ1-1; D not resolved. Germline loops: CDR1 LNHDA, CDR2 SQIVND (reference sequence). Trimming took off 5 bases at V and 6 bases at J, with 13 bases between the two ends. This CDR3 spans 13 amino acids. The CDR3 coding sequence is TGTGCCAGTAGTTCCCAGGCGAGGGCTGAAGCTTTCTTT. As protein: CASSSQARAEAFF.

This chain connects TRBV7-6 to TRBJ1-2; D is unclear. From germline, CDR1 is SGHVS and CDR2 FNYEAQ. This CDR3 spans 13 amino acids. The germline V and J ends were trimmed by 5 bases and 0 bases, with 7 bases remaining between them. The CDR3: CASSQQANYGYTF. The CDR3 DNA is TGTGCCAGCAGCCAACAAGCTAACTATGGCTACACCTTC.

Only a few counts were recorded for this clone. CDR3 region: CAISESNLAGLNTGELFF. CDR3 DNA: TGTGCCATCAGTGAGTCCAACTTAGCGGGGTTGAACACCGGGGAGCTGTTTTTT. V is TRBV10-3 and J is TRBJ2-2; 8 bases fit TRBD2. The CDR3 runs 18 residues. CDR1 is ENHRY, CDR2 SYGVKD, per germline. The trim removed 0 bases at V and 1 base at J, leaving 7 bases unmatched.

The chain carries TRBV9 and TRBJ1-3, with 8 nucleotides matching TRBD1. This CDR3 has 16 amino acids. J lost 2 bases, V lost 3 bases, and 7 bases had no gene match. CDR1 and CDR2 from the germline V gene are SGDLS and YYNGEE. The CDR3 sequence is CASSAHTTGAGNTIYF. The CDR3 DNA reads TGTGCCAGCAGCGCCCACACGACAGGGGCTGGAAACACCATATATTTT.